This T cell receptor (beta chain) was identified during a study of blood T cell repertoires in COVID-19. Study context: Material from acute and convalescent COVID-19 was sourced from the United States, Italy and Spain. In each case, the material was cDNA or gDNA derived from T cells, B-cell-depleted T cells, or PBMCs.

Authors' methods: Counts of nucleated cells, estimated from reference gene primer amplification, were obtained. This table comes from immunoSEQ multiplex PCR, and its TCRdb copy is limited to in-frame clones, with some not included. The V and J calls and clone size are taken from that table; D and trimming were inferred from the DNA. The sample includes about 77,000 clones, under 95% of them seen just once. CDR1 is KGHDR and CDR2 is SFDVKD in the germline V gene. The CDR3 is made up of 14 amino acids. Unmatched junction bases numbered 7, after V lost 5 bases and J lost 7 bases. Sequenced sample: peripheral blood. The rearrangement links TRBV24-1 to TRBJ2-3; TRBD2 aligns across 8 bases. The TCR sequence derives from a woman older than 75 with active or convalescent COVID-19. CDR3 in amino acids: CATSVPGGPNTQYF. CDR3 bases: TGTGCCACCAGTGTCCCGGGGGGGCCAAATACGCAGTATTTT.